Listed below are T cell receptor beta chains from one sample, sequenced in a study of glioma-infiltrating T cells after dendritic cell vaccination. Sequencing used immunoSEQ multiplex PCR; TCRdb keeps in-frame clones, though not all of them. The repertoire consists of fewer than 85,000 clones, with over 70% occurring once and the leading ten covering about 2%. The sequenced sample was blood, obtained before dendritic cell vaccination. These receptors all stem from a human donor with glioblastoma. Each CDR3 is given with its conserved first and last residue. D genes are given only for firm matches. Clone size is not always given. Where it is, it says once, few, many or a class for expanded clones.

.	.	TRBJ1-4	TRBV29-1	TGCAGCGTAAGAGAGGGATCGCAAGAAAAACTGTTTTTT	CSVREGSQEKLFF
.	.	TRBJ1-4	TRBV6-6	TGTGCCAGCAGGCGACAGGATAATGAAAAACTGTTTTTT	CASRRQDNEKLFF
TRBD1	.	TRBJ1-2	TRBV6-6	TGTGCCAGCGAGACAGGGGGCGTTGCATATGGCTACACCTTC	CASETGGVAYGYTF
TRBD1	once	TRBJ2-1	TRBV19	TGTGCCAGTAACGCGGTAGGGACAGGGGCCAATGAGCAGTTCTTC	CASNAVGTGANEQFF
.	.	TRBJ2-1	TRBV7-3	TGTGCCAGCAGCCCCTGGGGGCCGAATGAGCAGTTCTTC	CASSPWGPNEQFF
.	.	TRBJ1-1	TRBV6-5	TGTGCCAGCAGTCCCTGGGGCAGGGCTCAAACTGAAGCTTTCTTT	CASSPWGRAQTEAFF
TRBD1	.	TRBJ2-1	TRBV27	TGTGCCAGCAGTTGGACCGACTTAGGGGGCTCCGAGCAGTTCTTC	CASSWTDLGGSEQFF
.	.	TRBJ2-4	TRBV5-1	TGCGCCAGCAGCGATGGTACGGTAGCCAAAAACATTCAGTACTTC	CASSDGTVAKNIQYF
TRBD1	few	TRBJ2-1	TRBV12-5	TGTGCTAGTGGTTTAGGGACAGGGGATTACAATGAGCAGTTCTTC	CASGLGTGDYNEQFF
TRBD1	.	TRBJ2-5	TRBV5-4	TGTGCCAGCAGCTTGGCCGGGACAGTCGGCGAGACCCAGTACTTC	CASSLAGTVGETQYF
TRBD1	.	TRBJ1-6	TRBV6-4	TGTGCCAGCAGTGACGTCTCGGGACAGGGAAATTCACCCCTCCACTTT	CASSDVSGQGNSPLHF
.	.	TRBJ1-4	TRBV14	TGTGCCAGCAGCCGCGCAGGGATTTATGAAAAACTGTTTTTT	CASSRAGIYEKLFF
.	few	TRBJ2-5	TRBV7-9	TGTGCCAGCAGCCCTAGACCCTTAGGCGAGACCCAGTACTTC	CASSPRPLGETQYF
TRBD1	.	TRBJ1-5	TRBV5-4	TGTGCCACCCACGGGAAAAAACAGGGGGCCAATCAGCCCCAGCATTTT	CATHGKKQGANQPQHF
TRBD1	.	TRBJ1-1	TRBV11-3	TGTGCCAGCAGCCAGGGGGTGAACACTGAAGCTTTCTTT	CASSQGVNTEAFF
TRBD2	.	TRBJ2-4	TRBV5-6	TGTGCCAGCAGCTGGGGAGGGGCCAAAAACATTCAGTACTTC	CASSWGGAKNIQYF